What follows describes a single T cell receptor (beta chain). No antigen is known for it. V dropped 4 bases and J dropped 5 bases, with 16 bases sitting between them. The CDR3 totals 15 residues. Germline-derived CDR1 and CDR2 are SGHNT and YYREEE (reference sequence). This entry is derived from a study of T cell responses to AZD1222 COVID-19 vaccine. Generated by immunoSEQ multiplex PCR, the TCRdb table keeps only in-frame clones and is missing some. The profile shows 150,000 to 200,000 clones, 90% of them singletons. The study, taken as a whole, reports: Regions 160-218 and 743-854 dominated among vaccine-associated CD4 TCRs spanning spike.

Sample: peripheral blood, taken on day 0 of AZD1222 vaccination. The rearrangement links TRBV5-4 to TRBJ2-1; D is unclear. The receptor was isolated from an adult in good health. The CDR3: CASSLRRNTDNEQFF. In DNA form, the CDR3 reads TGTGCCAGCAGCCTTAGGCGCAACACAGACAATGAGCAGTTCTTC. The whole variable domain, remainder taken from reference TRBV5-4 and TRBJ2-1, is ETGVTQSPTHLIKTRGQQVTLRCSSQSGHNTVSWYQQALGQGPQFIFQYYREEENGRGNFPPRFSGLQFPNYSSELNVNALELDDSALYLCASSLRRNTDNEQFFGPGTRLTVL.